This TCR beta chain appears in the sequencing data of a study of regulatory T cells in long-lasting Graves disease. This clonotype was found many times. Building of the TCR beta libraries involved iRepertoire HTBI primers and Arm-PCR of CDR3 regions. TCRdb processed the multiplex PCR reads anew with MiXCR; each CDR3 protein has one entry. This table has approximately 540,000 distinct CDR3 sequences, more than 10% appearing once. Germline lookup yields CDR1 MNHEY and CDR2 SVGAGI. The V gene lost 2 bases and the J gene lost 2 bases, with 21 bases spanning the gap. The CDR3 runs to 18 residues. The time point denotes: newly diagnosed GD, antithyroid drugs for less than 3 months. Preparation of the TCR library used RNA extracted from PBMCs. These data were also filed under a second study, of T cells in Graves' hyperthyroidism and ophthalmopathy.

The specimen comprised peripheral blood mononuclear cells (PBMCs), sampled at new diagnosis, from a patient treated with antithyroid drugs. The source is a woman in her 30s with Graves disease. This chain joins TRBV6-5 and TRBJ2-5; a possible D gene is TRBD1 (5 bases). Written as DNA, the CDR3 is TGTGCCAGCAGTTACCCCAGACCACAGGCCCATCCTCAAGAGACCCAGTACTTC. Translated, it gives CASSYPRPQAHPQETQYF.